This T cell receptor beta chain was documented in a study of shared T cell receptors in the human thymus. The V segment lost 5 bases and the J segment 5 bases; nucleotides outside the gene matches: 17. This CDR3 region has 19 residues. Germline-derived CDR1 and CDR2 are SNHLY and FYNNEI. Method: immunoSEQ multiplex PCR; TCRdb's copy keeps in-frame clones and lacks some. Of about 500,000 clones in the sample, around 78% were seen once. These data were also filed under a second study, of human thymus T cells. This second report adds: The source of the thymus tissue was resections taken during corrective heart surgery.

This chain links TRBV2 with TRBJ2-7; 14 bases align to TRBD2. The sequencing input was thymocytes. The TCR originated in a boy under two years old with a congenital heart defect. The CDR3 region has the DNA TGTGCCAGCAGTCCCACGGGGGGGCGACTAGCGGGAGGGCCGGACGAGCAGTACTTC. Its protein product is CASSPTGGRLAGGPDEQYF.